This T cell receptor (beta chain) was found in a study of CXCR3-negative and CXCR3-positive naive CD8 T cells. This CDR3 has 13 residues. In preparing the TRB cDNA libraries, 5' RACE with UMI labels was used. Using the 5' RACE reads, TCRdb records one entry per CDR3 protein without DNA. This sample contains 90,000 to 95,000 distinct CDR3 sequences. The chain carries TRBV12-3 or TRBV12-4 and TRBJ2-4. Specimen: naive CXCR3- CD8+ T cells from blood. Subset reported: CD45RO-CCR7+CD27+CD95- naive CD8+ T cells lacking CXCR3 (TNR3-). This TCR came from a human donor in good health. Some clones in this sample may be carry-over from other donors' samples. The CDR3 here is CASSLEWTNIQYF.